Below are 5 T cell receptor beta chains sequenced from a single sample in a study of blood T cell repertoires in COVID-19. The repertoire was sequenced with immunoSEQ multiplex PCR; TCRdb's copy has only in-frame clones and lacks some. This table holds 85,000 to 120,000 clones, about four fifths found once. Sequenced material: peripheral blood. The receptors were gathered from a woman aged 55-69 years with acute or convalescent COVID-19.

As DNA, the CDR3 is TGTGCCAGTAGTATAGATTCGGCGGGGCCTGGCTACACCTTC. It specifies CASSIDSAGPGYTF. V gene TRBV19 combines with J gene TRBJ1-2, with a weak D call TRBD1 (5 bases). V was pared by 0 bases and J by 7 bases, with 12 bases between. CDR3 length: 14 residues. Germline values: CDR1 LNHDA, CDR2 SQIVND (reference sequence).

The rearrangement uses TRBV2 and TRBJ2-1, with 7 bases matching TRBD1. Trimming cost V 6 bases and J 1 base; bases outside gene matches: 12. CDR3 length: 17 amino acids. Germline V lookup: CDR1 SNHLY, CDR2 FYNNEI. CDR3 loop: CASRLKFGTVSYNEQFF. In nucleotides, the CDR3 is TGTGCCAGCAGGCTCAAATTCGGGACAGTTTCCTACAATGAGCAGTTCTTC.

The chain is built from TRBV27 and TRBJ1-2, with 9 bases lining up with TRBD1. CDR3 size: 16 residues. The V segment lost 7 bases and the J segment 4 bases; nucleotides outside the gene matches: 13. Per the germline V gene, CDR1 is MNHEY and CDR2 is SMNVEV (reference sequence). The CDR3 protein is CASKPANRGLGYGYTF. The CDR3 nucleotides are TGTGCCAGCAAACCAGCGAACAGGGGGCTTGGCTATGGCTACACCTTC.

The J gene is TRBJ1-2, the V gene TRBV30, with D maybe TRBD1 (5 bases). V lost 1 base, J lost 3 bases, and 6 bases lay in between. Germline CDR1 reads GTSNPN; CDR2 reads SVGIG (reference sequence). This CDR3 comprises 12 residues. CDR3 sequence: CAWSGGDYGYTF. The CDR3 DNA reads TGTGCCTGGAGTGGGGGGGACTATGGCTACACCTTC. The variable domain in full, with the rest retrieved from reference TRBV30 and TRBJ1-2, is SQTIHQWPATLVQPVGSPLSLECTVEGTSNPNLYWYRQAAGRGLQLLFYSVGIGQISSEVPQNLSASRPQDRQFILSSKKLLLSDSGFYLCAWSGGDYGYTFGSGTRLTVV.

The rearrangement joins TRBV5-1 to TRBJ2-5; TRBD2 is a possible D gene (5 bases). Per the germline V gene, CDR1 is SGHRS and CDR2 is YFSETQ. This CDR3 region has 14 residues. V was pared by 0 bases and J by 7 bases, with 13 bases between. Here the CDR3 reads CASSLGLEAGTQYF. The CDR3 DNA follows: TGCGCCAGCAGCTTGGGTCTGGAGGCCGGGACCCAGTACTTC.